What follows are 26 T cell receptor beta chains derived from one specimen sequenced in a study of a mutant IDH1 vaccine in newly diagnosed glioma. Produced via immunoSEQ multiplex PCR; TCRdb's table is partial and in-frame only. The data contain about 64,000 clones, about 81% of them singletons. Their antigens are not known. The sample's time point: week 11, during vaccination. Vaccination comprised doses that each held 300 ug of mutant IDH1 20-mer peptide, plus topical imiquimod. The specimen comprised PBMCs, sampled from a glioma patient whose treatment included an IDH1 peptide vaccine. The origin of the receptors is a woman between 45 and 65 years old with glioma.

The rearrangement links TRBV7-2 to TRBJ1-2; 9 nucleotides agree with TRBD1. Trimming at V came to 4 bases and at J to 7 bases, leaving 7 bases not matched to a gene. The CDR3 runs 14 residues. Germline assignment: CDR1 SGHTA and CDR2 FQGNSA. CDR3 DNA: TGTGCCAGCAGCTCGGACAGGGGATCGCGTGGCTACACCTTC. Protein: CASSSDRGSRGYTF.

This chain links TRBV6-5 with TRBJ1-4; no firm D call. The CDR3 covers 13 residues. Germline values: CDR1 MNHEY, CDR2 SVGAGI. The V end lost 0 bases, the J end lost 11 bases, and 10 bases lay between the germline ends. Here the CDR3 reads CASSYSWGGKLFF. CDR3 in DNA: TGTGCCAGCAGTTACTCTTGGGGAGGGAAACTGTTTTTT.

This sequence joins TRBV7-8 and TRBJ2-7; D not resolved. The length of the CDR3 is 13 residues. V lost 0 bases and J lost 5, with 8 bases in between. Per germline, CDR1 SGHVS and CDR2 FQNEAQ. CDR3: CASSLAPANEQYF. CDR3 DNA sequence: TGTGCCAGCAGCTTAGCCCCAGCCAACGAGCAGTACTTC. Looking up the rest from reference TRBV7-8 and TRBJ2-7 gives the full variable domain: GAGVSQSPRYKVAKRGQDVALRCDPISGHVSLFWYQQALGQGPEFLTYFQNEAQLDKSGLPSDRFFAERPEGSVSTLKIQRTQQEDSAVYLCASSLAPANEQYFGPGTRLTVT.

This clone was detected only a few times. The chain joins TRBV9 to TRBJ1-5; possibly TRBD1 for D (6 bases). Germline CDR1 SGDLS, CDR2 YYNGEE. The V end lost 4 bases, the J end lost 1 base, and 12 bases lay between the germline ends. This CDR3 spans 15 amino acids. The CDR3 nucleotides are TGTGCCAGCAGCTACAGGGACGGCAGCAATCAGCCCCAGCATTTT. Protein product: CASSYRDGSNQPQHF.

J is TRBJ1-1 and V is TRBV6-5; D is undetermined. Trimming took off 0 bases at V and 0 bases at J, with 11 bases between the two ends. From germline, CDR1 is MNHEY and CDR2 SVGAGI. This CDR3 has 16 residues. CDR3: CASSYSIWRMNTEAFF. CDR3 nucleotide sequence: TGTGCCAGCAGTTACTCGATTTGGAGGATGAACACTGAAGCTTTCTTT.

V usage is TRBV7-2 and J usage is TRBJ1-1; D possibly corresponds to TRBD1 (6 bases). CDR3 length: 15 residues. Per the germline V gene, CDR1 is SGHTA and CDR2 is FQGNSA. The V gene lost 4 bases and the J gene lost 5 bases, with 17 bases spanning the gap. CDR3 sequence reads: CASSSTSSGETEAFF. In nucleotides, the CDR3 is TGTGCCAGCAGCTCGACGAGTTCAGGGGAAACTGAAGCTTTCTTT.

The V call is TRBV5-1, the J call TRBJ1-6; D remains unclear. The CDR3 runs 15 residues. Trimming cost V 2 bases and J 6 bases, with 12 bases left between them. CDR1 SGHRS and CDR2 YFSETQ come from the germline V gene. The CDR3 loop reads CASSFEGSFNSPLHF. CDR3 nucleotide sequence: TGCGCCAGCAGCTTTGAGGGCAGTTTTAATTCACCCCTCCACTTT.

The chain links TRBV5-4 to TRBJ1-2, with 8 bases that match TRBD1. This CDR3 is built from 12 residues. Trimming removed 2 bases from V and 8 bases from J; junction bases left unmatched: 2. Germline V gives CDR1 SGHNT, CDR2 YYREEE (reference sequence). The CDR3 reads CASSLRQGGYTF. For the CDR3, the DNA is TGTGCCAGCAGCTTACGACAGGGGGGCTACACCTTC.

The chain links TRBV18 to TRBJ1-5; tentative D call: TRBD1 (6 bases). Germline V gene data show CDR1 as KGHSH and CDR2 as LQKENI. The CDR3 is made up of 13 amino acids. V was clipped by 6 bases and J by 6 bases, with 12 bases between them. DNA for the CDR3: TGTGCCAGCTCTTCGGACAGCGGTCAGCCCCAGCATTTT. Translating gives CASSSDSGQPQHF.

In this sample, this clone turned up once. The J gene is TRBJ2-6, the V gene TRBV5-8, with unresolved D. The CDR3 sequence is 15 residues long. CDR1 is SGHTS, CDR2 YDEGEE, per germline. The V end was cut by 4 bases, the J end by 0 bases, with 8 bases between. The CDR3 is CASSPRYSGANVLTF. The DNA of the CDR3 is TGTGCCAGCAGCCCACGCTACTCTGGGGCCAACGTCCTGACTTTC.

This clone was recorded once. The chain couples TRBV7-8 to TRBJ2-6; the D gene is possibly TRBD1 (6 bases). With 4 bases removed from V and 5 bases from J, the gap between germline ends came to 12 bases. Germline loops: CDR1 SGHVS, CDR2 FQNEAQ. The CDR3 runs 15 residues. The CDR3 reads CASSSDGGRANVLTF. The CDR3, as DNA: TGTGCCAGCAGCTCAGATGGGGGCAGGGCCAACGTCCTGACTTTC.

The V and J genes are TRBV29-1 and TRBJ1-1; 8 bases align to TRBD1. The CDR3 spans 12 residues. The junction had 4 bases not matched to a gene; V was cut back by 8 bases and J by 2 bases. CDR1 and CDR2 (germline): SQVTM, ANQGSEA. The CDR3 here is CSIDRGNTEAFF. The DNA of the CDR3 is TGCAGCATAGACAGGGGAAACACTGAAGCTTTCTTT.

The chain recombines TRBV19 with TRBJ1-1; weak D call: TRBD1 (6 bases). Between the trimmed V and J ends, which lost 3 bases and 5 bases, there was a span of 16 bases. Germline values: CDR1 LNHDA, CDR2 SQIVND (reference sequence). The CDR3 has 15 residues. CDR3 loop: CASSMVPGEGTEAFF. The CDR3 DNA follows: TGTGCCAGTAGTATGGTCCCAGGGGAAGGTACTGAAGCTTTCTTT.

The chain joins TRBV19 to TRBJ2-2; tentatively, D is TRBD1 (6 bases). The CDR3 sequence is 17 residues long. V lost 5 bases to trimming and J lost 1 base, with 17 bases between them. Per the germline V gene, CDR1 is LNHDA and CDR2 is SQIVND (reference sequence). The CDR3 spells CASSPSIGQMNTGELFF. CDR3 DNA: TGTGCCAGTAGTCCCAGCATTGGACAGATGAACACCGGGGAGCTGTTTTTT. Full variable domain (rest looked up from reference TRBV19 and TRBJ2-2): DGGITQSPKYLFRKEGQNVTLSCEQNLNHDAMYWYRQDPGQGLRLIYYSQIVNDFQKGDIAEGYSVSREKKESFPLTVTSAQKNPTAFYLCASSPSIGQMNTGELFFGEGSRLTVL.

The rearrangement uses TRBV6-5 and TRBJ2-3; TRBD2 matches 9 bases. The CDR3 contains 15 residues. Germline V gene lookup returns CDR1 MNHEY and CDR2 SVGAGI. Losses at the gene ends were 4 bases for V and 5 bases for J; bases not matched to a gene: 7. The DNA of the CDR3 is TGTGCCAGCAGTTTTAGCGGGGGAGCGGGAGATACGCAGTATTTT. Its translation is CASSFSGGAGDTQYF.

The rearrangement joins TRBV15 to TRBJ2-2; D may match TRBD1 or TRBD2 (6 bases each). This CDR3 is built from 14 residues. Trimming removed 3 bases at V and 3 bases at J, with 8 bases between. CDR1 LNHNV and CDR2 YYDKDF come from the germline V gene (reference sequence). CDR3 nucleotide sequence: TGTGCCACCAGCAGGGGGGGCGACACCGGGGAGCTGTTTTTT. Translated: CATSRGGDTGELFF.

The J gene is TRBJ1-4, the V gene TRBV5-1; D is possibly TRBD1 (5 bases). The CDR3 contains 15 residues. Trimming stripped 0 bases from V and 6 bases from J, with 12 bases between. The germline gives CDR1 SGHRS, CDR2 YFSETQ. The CDR3: CASSLAGRVDEKLFF. CDR3 DNA: TGCGCCAGCAGCTTGGCTGGCAGGGTGGATGAAAAACTGTTTTTT.

The chain uses TRBV6-5 and TRBJ1-6, with 9 nucleotides matching TRBD1. The CDR3 contains 15 residues. Looked up from germline, CDR1 is MNHEY and CDR2 is SVGAGI. Trimming took 6 bases from V and 9 from J; bases not matched to a gene: 9. This CDR3 reads CASSFAGTGSSPLHF. The CDR3 DNA follows: TGTGCCAGCAGCTTTGCCGGGACAGGGAGTTCACCCCTCCACTTT.

The chain recombines TRBV9 with TRBJ2-5; 9 bases agree with TRBD2. The CDR3 is 16 residues long. Germline CDR1 and CDR2: SGDLS and YYNGEE. The J segment lost 5 bases and the V segment lost 4 bases, leaving 12 bases of the junction unmatched. The CDR3 DNA is TGTGCCAGCAGCCCTAGCGGAGCGGGGGGTAGGGAGACCCAGTACTTC. It translates to CASSPSGAGGRETQYF.

The V and J genes are TRBV7-9 and TRBJ1-1, with TRBD1 as a possible D gene (5 bases). Germline values: CDR1 SEHNR, CDR2 FQNEAQ (reference sequence). Trimming stripped 2 bases from V and 6 bases from J, with 7 bases between. This CDR3 has 12 residues. CDR3: CASSLKGAEAFF. DNA for the CDR3: TGTGCCAGCAGCTTAAAAGGGGCTGAAGCTTTCTTT.

The chain employs TRBV6-6 and TRBJ1-2, with TRBD1 matching over 7 bases. Losses at the gene ends were 2 bases for V and 5 bases for J; bases not matched to a gene: 8. The CDR3 length is 15 residues. From germline, CDR1 is MNHNY and CDR2 SVGAGI (reference sequence). CDR3 protein: CASSYRGRGRYGYTF. In DNA, the CDR3 is TGTGCCAGCAGTTACCGCGGTAGGGGGCGTTATGGCTACACCTTC.

Only a few counts were recorded for this clone. The chain employs TRBV27 and TRBJ1-6; no reliable D call. CDR3 length equals 14 residues. Trimming took 3 bases from V and 7 from J, leaving 10 bases between them. Germline V gene sequence: CDR1 MNHEY, CDR2 SMNVEV (reference sequence). CDR3 region: CASSFGQANSPLHF. The CDR3 DNA reads TGTGCCAGCAGTTTCGGTCAGGCGAATTCACCCCTCCACTTT.

J is TRBJ2-6 and V is TRBV7-8, with D perhaps assigned TRBD1 or TRBD2 (5 bases each). Trimming shortened V by 1 base and J by 4 bases, and 20 bases separated the two germline ends. The germline CDR1 and CDR2 sequences are SGHVS and FQNEAQ. The CDR3 runs 19 residues. CDR3 nucleotide sequence: TGTGCCAGCAGCTTAGGGGGATACGCAGGGCCGGGGGGGGCCAACGTCCTGACTTTC. Residues: CASSLGGYAGPGGANVLTF.

This chain connects TRBV5-1 to TRBJ2-5; D perhaps matches TRBD2 (5 bases). V lost 0 bases and J lost 5, with 11 bases in between. The germline V gene encodes CDR1 SGHRS and CDR2 YFSETQ. The CDR3 extends over 14 amino acids. Here the CDR3 reads CASSLERPGETQYF. The CDR3 nucleotides are TGCGCCAGCAGCTTGGAACGGCCGGGGGAGACCCAGTACTTC.

The gene calls are TRBV30 and TRBJ1-1, with 8 positions matching TRBD1. V was clipped by 3 bases and J by 2 bases; unmatched bases: 2. Germline lookup yields CDR1 GTSNPN and CDR2 SVGIG (reference sequence). The CDR3 is 13 residues long. This chain's CDR3 is CAWRDRENTEAFF. The CDR3 DNA is TGTGCCTGGAGGGACAGGGAAAACACTGAAGCTTTCTTT.

This sequence joins TRBV9 and TRBJ2-1, with 10 positions matching TRBD2. The CDR3 contains 14 residues. The V segment lost 3 bases and the J segment 9 bases; nucleotides outside the gene matches: 6. CDR1 is SGDLS, CDR2 YYNGEE, per germline. The DNA for the CDR3 is TGTGCCAGCAGCGAAGCGGGGGGGCCGGGTGAGCAGTTCTTC. Its protein product is CASSEAGGPGEQFF.